The 13 T cell receptor beta chains presented below share a single source sample, sequenced in a study of vaccination effects on CD4 cells after COVID-19. Assay used: immunoSEQ multiplex PCR; TCRdb lists only in-frame clones, some missing. The sample carries about 74,000 clones, approximately 71% recorded once. With 9 to 11 days of culture completed, CD4+ T cells were isolated. These receptors are not linked to any known antigen. Source: CD4+ T cells from PBMCs cultured without peptide, taken before COVID-19 vaccination. All receptors come from a human donor who received a COVID-19 vaccine.

This clone occurred once. The rearrangement uses TRBV11-2 and TRBJ1-2; 8 nucleotides agree with TRBD1. Germline lookup yields CDR1 SGHAT and CDR2 FQNNGV. The junction had 7 bases not matched to a gene; V was cut back by 3 bases and J by 7 bases. CDR3 size: 14 residues. The CDR3 here is CASSLTGASAGYTF. As DNA, the CDR3 is TGTGCCAGCAGCTTGACAGGGGCAAGTGCTGGCTACACCTTC.

The V gene is TRBV6-6, the J gene TRBJ2-2; TRBD1 matches 9 bases. CDR3 size: 16 residues. The germline V gene encodes CDR1 MNHNY and CDR2 SVGAGI (reference sequence). The trim removed 5 bases at V and 0 bases at J, leaving 4 bases unmatched. CDR3 in amino acids: CASSTRQGANTGELFF. CDR3 coding DNA: TGTGCCAGCAGTACACGACAGGGGGCGAACACCGGGGAGCTGTTTTTT.

The chain recombines TRBV5-1 with TRBJ2-3, with D possibly being TRBD2 (5 bases). The germline V gene encodes CDR1 SGHRS and CDR2 YFSETQ. V was trimmed by 2 bases and J by 0 bases, leaving 13 bases between them. This CDR3 is 16 amino acids long. CDR3: CASSLLGSASTDTQYF. CDR3 DNA sequence: TGCGCCAGCAGCTTACTAGGGTCTGCTAGCACAGATACGCAGTATTTT.

This clone was observed a few times. The V call is TRBV18, the J call TRBJ1-4; possible D gene TRBD1, 6 bases. Trimming shortened V by 6 bases and J by 8 bases, and 13 bases separated the two germline ends. There are 13 residues in the CDR3. Germline V lookup: CDR1 KGHSH, CDR2 LQKENI. DNA for the CDR3: TGTGCCAGCTCCCTGGGTACAGGGGAAAAACTGTTTTTT. Translation gives CASSLGTGEKLFF.

The J gene is TRBJ2-3, the V gene TRBV29-1; D could derive from TRBD1 or TRBD2 (5 bases each). The germline V and J ends were trimmed by 4 bases and 5 bases, with 16 bases remaining between them. The CDR3 is made up of 14 amino acids. Per the germline V gene, CDR1 is SQVTM and CDR2 is ANQGSEA. The DNA for the CDR3 is TGCAGCGTTGTCGGGGCAGCGGTGAGAGATACGCAGTATTTT. Its translation is CSVVGAAVRDTQYF.

The J gene is TRBJ2-1, the V gene TRBV4-1; D uncertain. This CDR3 region has 16 residues. Trimming left V 1 base short and J 0 bases short, with 10 bases between. Germline lookup yields CDR1 MGHRA and CDR2 YSYEKL. The CDR3 sequence: CASSQGPWSSYNEQFF. Written as DNA, the CDR3 is TGCGCCAGCAGCCAAGGTCCCTGGAGCTCCTACAATGAGCAGTTCTTC.

This sequence joins TRBV5-4 and TRBJ2-3; unclear D gene. CDR3 length equals 14 residues. The V end lost 6 bases, the J end lost 4 bases, and 15 bases lay between the germline ends. CDR1 is SGHNT and CDR2 is YYREEE in the germline V gene (reference sequence). CDR3 sequence (DNA): TGTGCCAGCAACGACCCGCGGATCGCAGATACGCAGTATTTT. This encodes CASNDPRIADTQYF.

The chain carries TRBV19 and TRBJ1-1; 10 nucleotides line up with TRBD1. The CDR3 loop spans 14 amino acids. CDR1 LNHDA and CDR2 SQIVND come from the germline V gene (reference sequence). V trimming: 6 bases; J trimming: 3 bases; junction bases outside the gene matches: 4. In DNA, the CDR3 is TGTGCCAGTAGCGACAGGGGGCAGGACACTGAAGCTTTCTTT. Amino acid sequence: CASSDRGQDTEAFF. Full variable domain (outside the CDR3, taken from reference TRBV19 and TRBJ1-1): DGGITQSPKYLFRKEGQNVTLSCEQNLNHDAMYWYRQDPGQGLRLIYYSQIVNDFQKGDIAEGYSVSREKKESFPLTVTSAQKNPTAFYLCASSDRGQDTEAFFGQGTRLTVV.

The V gene is TRBV6-6, the J gene TRBJ2-1; 11 bases match TRBD1. The CDR3 has 16 residues. Unmatched junction bases numbered 6, after V lost 6 bases and J lost 2 bases. In germline, CDR1 is MNHNY, CDR2 SVGAGI (reference sequence). The CDR3 DNA is TGTGCCAGCAGAAACGGACAGGGGGCTCCCTACAATGAGCAGTTCTTC. Encoded protein: CASRNGQGAPYNEQFF.

This clone showed up just a few times. The gene calls are TRBV4-1 and TRBJ1-4; perhaps TRBD1 as D (6 bases). Looked up from germline, CDR1 is MGHRA and CDR2 is YSYEKL. V was cut by 4 bases and J by 7 bases, with 16 bases left in between. This CDR3 is built from 15 residues. Here the CDR3 DNA reads TGCGCCAGCAGCCCCCCGGGGGCGGGCGGTGAAAAACTGTTTTTT. This sequence encodes CASSPPGAGGEKLFF.

This chain uses TRBV24-1 with TRBJ1-2; D call uncertain. This CDR3 is 14 amino acids long. Per germline, CDR1 KGHDR and CDR2 SFDVKD. The V and J ends lost 1 base and 5 bases respectively, with 10 bases between them. CDR3 DNA sequence: TGTGCCACCAGTGATTTTACGGGGAAATATGGCTACACCTTC. Translating gives CATSDFTGKYGYTF.

The chain combines TRBV3-1 (or the pseudogene TRBV3-2) with TRBJ1-2, with D unresolved. The germline V gene has CDR1 LGHDT and CDR2 YNNKEL (reference sequence). V dropped 4 bases and J dropped 8 bases, with 11 bases sitting between them. The CDR3 spans 12 residues. This CDR3 reads CASSLKGLGYTF. CDR3 DNA sequence: TGTGCCAGCAGCCTGAAAGGACTCGGCTACACCTTC.

J is TRBJ1-2 and V is TRBV28; 11 bases line up with TRBD1. The germline V gene encodes CDR1 MDHEN and CDR2 SYDVKM. Unmatched junction bases numbered 8, after V lost 5 bases and J lost 6 bases. The CDR3 length is 15 residues. CDR3 amino acids: CASSEPGQGVHGYTF. The CDR3 DNA sequence: TGTGCCAGCAGTGAACCGGGACAGGGGGTCCATGGCTACACCTTC.